This is a list of T cell receptor beta chains from one sample in a study of spatial heterogeneity in lung cancer. TCRdb re-analysed the 5' RACE reads in MiXCR, keeping a single row per CDR3 protein. The sample has tens of thousands of distinct CDR3 sequences; roughly 21% are singletons. The sequencing here drew on PBMCs, taken at follow-up. The source is a male donor with early-stage non-small cell lung cancer. Each CDR3 is given with its conserved first and last residue. Each record gives: D gene, J gene, V gene, clone size, CDR3 protein, CDR3 DNA. The D gene is left open where the match is weak. Some rows have no size entry. The others give once, few or many, or a class for an expanded clone.

NA TRBJ1-2 TRBV6-2/TRBV6-3 NA CASREAYGYTF TGTGCCAGCAGGGAAGCCTATGGCTACACCTTC
TRBD2 TRBJ2-1 TRBV7-2 few CASSTLAGGEQFF TGTGCCAGCAGCACACTAGCGGGGGGGGAGCAGTTCTTC
TRBD2 TRBJ2-3 TRBV7-3 NA CASSQNSGRVVDTQYF TGTGCCAGCAGCCAGAACAGCGGGAGGGTTGTAGATACGCAGTATTTT
NA TRBJ1-2 TRBV10-3 many CAISADEAFSGGYTF TGTGCCATCAGTGCCGATGAGGCCTTCAGCGGGGGCTACACCTTC
NA TRBJ1-2 TRBV5-1 few CASSIWDTRYGYTF TGCGCCAGCAGCATATGGGACACACGCTATGGCTACACCTTC
TRBD1 TRBJ2-7 TRBV20-1 few CSARDRDPYEQYF TGCAGTGCTAGGGACAGGGATCCCTACGAGCAGTACTTC
NA TRBJ2-1 TRBV20-1 NA CSATTEWGLNEQFF TGCAGTGCTACCACGGAGTGGGGCCTTAATGAGCAGTTCTTC
NA TRBJ1-1 TRBV20-1 few CSARDLNTEAFF TGCAGTGCTAGAGATTTAAACACTGAAGCTTTCTTT
NA TRBJ1-4 TRBV24-1 NA CATSDLIGGREKLFF TGTGCCACCAGTGATTTAATAGGGGGACGTGAAAAACTGTTTTTT
TRBD2 TRBJ2-3 TRBV5-4 NA CASSGRGAGGADTQYF TGTGCCAGCAGCGGAAGGGGCGCGGGGGGTGCAGATACGCAGTATTTT
NA TRBJ2-2 TRBV20-1 NA CSARVRRESGGELFF TGCAGTGCTAGAGTTCGCCGGGAGTCCGGCGGGGAGCTGTTTTTT